The present T cell receptor (beta chain) was sequenced within a study of OX40 agonist ivuxolimab in advanced cancers. Study overall: Ivuxolimab is an agonistic anti-OX40 (CD134) antibody, and patients were treated with it. Those enrolled were 82.7% male, with a mean age of 60 years and ages from 23 to 79. General study points: Some nonresponders additionally presented with little normalized T-cell clonal expansion.

Measured with immunoSEQ multiplex PCR; TCRdb has only the in-frame clones, and not every one. Altogether roughly 15,000 clones are present, roughly nine tenths being singletons, with the ten largest covering 65% to 75%. Germline V CDR1 and CDR2: LNHDA, SQIVND (reference sequence). Trimming took off 0 bases at V and 0 bases at J, with 6 bases between the two ends. The CDR3 length is 14 residues. A remark on this clone: Its matching antigen is unknown.

The source material was CD4+ or CD8+ T cells sorted from blood, sampled in a trial of the OX40 agonist ivuxolimab. The rearrangement joins TRBV19 to TRBJ2-7, with no clear D. The origin of this receptor is an adult with an advanced solid tumor such as melanoma, head and neck, liver or kidney cancer. CDR3 nucleotide sequence: TGTGCCAGTAGTATAGATGGCGGCTCCTACGAGCAGTACTTC. Encoded protein: CASSIDGGSYEQYF.